This TCR beta chain was captured in a study of neurological immune-mediated disorders. Study-level findings and limits: Levels of TCR clonal expansion peaked in HTLV-1-associated myelopathy and reached their lowest in multiple sclerosis, under those of healthy controls. TCR-beta repertoires seemed private in all groups, with no expanded CDR3 amino acid sequences shared.

Germline CDR1 is SGHRS and CDR2 is YFSETQ. V was clipped by 3 bases and J by 0 bases, with 22 bases between them. There are 18 residues in the CDR3. Comments on this clonotype: The antigen is not known.

The cDNA was generated through 5'RACE incorporating 10-nucleotide random UMIs. TCRdb reprocessed the 5' RACE reads with MiXCR, giving one entry per CDR3 protein. The data contain about 22,000 distinct CDR3 sequences, about 10% of them seen just once; the ten biggest clones take up roughly 21%. The genes are TRBV5-1 and TRBJ2-7, with a possible D match to TRBD2 (5 bases). Sequencing was done on a sample of PBMCs. The sequence was obtained from an older woman with HTLV-1-associated myelopathy (HAM/TSP). CDR3 DNA sequence: TGCGCCAGCAGCTCTGGGGAGCGGCCGCGGATAAGCTCCTACGAGCAGTACTTC. Protein product: CASSSGERPRISSYEQYF.